The 28 T cell receptor beta chains reported below all come from one sample, sequenced in a study of PD-1 blockade in classical Hodgkin lymphoma. Specified time point: cycle 4 day 1 (C4D1), after more than five weeks of nivolumab. Every patient had relapsed following autologous stem cell transplantation, and cohorts differed in brentuximab vedotin exposure. The data were produced by immunoSEQ multiplex PCR, yet TCRdb's version contains in-frame clones alone and is incomplete. The sample holds roughly 100,000 clones, about 92% seen once. This specimen consisted of peripheral blood mononuclear cells (PBMCs), obtained before the fourth cycle of nivolumab. These receptors originate from a human donor with classical Hodgkin lymphoma.

The chain is built from TRBV7-9 and TRBJ1-1, with D unclear. Germline lookup yields CDR1 SEHNR and CDR2 FQNEAQ (reference sequence). V gave up 4 bases and J gave up 3 bases, with 12 bases separating them. This CDR3 is built from 14 residues. CDR3 nucleotides: TGTGCCAGCAGCTCCTGGGGTCCGGACACTGAAGCTTTCTTT. Translated, it gives CASSSWGPDTEAFF.

The CDR3 here is CASSQHGGGRDEQYF. CDR3 bases: TGTGCCAGCAGCCAACATGGCGGGGGGAGAGACGAGCAGTACTTC. V is TRBV11-3 and J is TRBJ2-7, with 8 bases matching TRBD2. Per the germline V gene, CDR1 is SGHNT and CDR2 is YENEEA. After removal of 5 bases from V and 5 bases from J, the junction contained 11 bases not matched to a gene. The CDR3 runs to 15 residues.

The chain combines TRBV28 with TRBJ2-7; tentative D call: TRBD1 (5 bases). This CDR3 is 13 amino acids long. V dropped 2 bases and J dropped 5 bases, with 10 bases sitting between them. Germline CDR1 and CDR2: MDHEN and SYDVKM. The CDR3: CASSLQGYHEQYF. In DNA form, the CDR3 reads TGTGCCAGCAGTTTACAGGGCTATCACGAGCAGTACTTC.

The chain has TRBV25-1 and TRBJ2-7; no clear D gene. The CDR3 sequence is 15 residues long. The germline gives CDR1 MGHDK, CDR2 SYGVNS. V shed 5 bases and J shed 3 bases, with 17 bases lying between them. The CDR3 protein is CASSPFSSSVYEQYF. CDR3 coding DNA: TGTGCCAGCAGTCCCTTTTCCTCCAGCGTCTACGAGCAGTACTTC.

This chain uses TRBV5-1 with TRBJ1-1, with D unclear. There are 14 residues in the CDR3. V lost 1 base and J 4 bases, leaving 11 bases between the germline ends. Looked up from germline, CDR1 is SGHRS and CDR2 is YFSETQ. The CDR3 coding sequence is TGCGCCAGCAGCTTGTCCACGTACGGCACTGAAGCTTTCTTT. Amino acid sequence: CASSLSTYGTEAFF.

V usage is TRBV5-1 and J usage is TRBJ1-3, with TRBD1 matching over 8 bases. This CDR3 contains 17 residues. Germline V gene sequence: CDR1 SGHRS, CDR2 YFSETQ. V shed 4 bases and J 0 bases; nucleotides not matched to a gene: 9. CDR3 coding DNA: TGCGCCAGCAGCCTCGGGACAGGAGGATTCTCTGGAAACACCATATATTTT. This encodes CASSLGTGGFSGNTIYF.

The V call is TRBV5-1, the J call TRBJ2-7; D remains unclear. V lost 0 bases to trimming and J lost 2 bases, with 9 bases between them. Looked up from germline, CDR1 is SGHRS and CDR2 is YFSETQ. CDR3 length equals 14 residues. CDR3: CASSLADPTYEQYF. The CDR3, as DNA: TGCGCCAGCAGCTTGGCGGACCCAACCTACGAGCAGTACTTC. Combining the CDR3 with reference TRBV5-1 and TRBJ2-7 gives the whole variable domain KAGVTQTPRYLIKTRGQQVTLSCSPISGHRSVSWYQQTPGQGLQFLFEYFSETQRNKGNFPGRFSGRQFSNSRSEMNVSTLELGDSALYLCASSLADPTYEQYFGPGTRLTVT.

The chain has TRBV10-2 and TRBJ1-5; 8 bases fit TRBD1. The germline gives CDR1 WSHSY, CDR2 SAAADI. CDR3 length equals 15 residues. The J segment lost 6 bases and the V segment lost 2 bases, leaving 6 bases of the junction unmatched. The CDR3 DNA reads TGCGCCAGCAGTGAGACAGGGGGTTCGTTTCAGCCCCAGCATTTT. Translation gives CASSETGGSFQPQHF.

The gene calls are TRBV14 and TRBJ2-3; D remains ambiguous. CDR3 size: 16 residues. Germline V gene data show CDR1 as SGHDN and CDR2 as FVKESK. With 1 base removed from V and 3 bases from J, the gap between germline ends came to 14 bases. The CDR3 loop reads CASSQGFGVVTDTQYF. As DNA, the CDR3 is TGTGCCAGCAGCCAAGGATTTGGTGTTGTAACAGATACGCAGTATTTT.

This clone was counted a single time. The chain recombines TRBV27 with TRBJ2-7; a possible D gene is TRBD1 (6 bases). The CDR3 consists of 15 residues. The V gene's germline CDR1 is MNHEY and CDR2 SMNVEV (reference sequence). With 4 bases removed from V and 2 bases from J, the gap between germline ends came to 15 bases. This CDR3 is CASSSRQVRTYEQYF. The DNA for the CDR3 is TGTGCCAGCAGTTCCCGACAGGTTAGGACCTACGAGCAGTACTTC.

V is TRBV28 and J is TRBJ1-3, with 7 positions matching TRBD1. Trimming cost V 6 bases and J 4 bases; bases outside gene matches: 6. CDR1 is MDHEN, CDR2 SYDVKM, per germline. There are 14 residues in the CDR3. In DNA, the CDR3 is TGTGCCAGCAGGCGAACAGGGGCGGGAAACACCATATATTTT. It yields the protein CASRRTGAGNTIYF. The full variable domain, with the rest looked up from reference TRBV28 and TRBJ1-3, is DVKVTQSSRYLVKRTGEKVFLECVQDMDHENMFWYRQDPGLGLRLIYFSYDVKMKEKGDIPEGYSVSREKKERFSLILESASTNQTSMYLCASRRTGAGNTIYFGEGSWLTVV.

The rearrangement uses TRBV6-6 and TRBJ2-1; no firm D call. Per germline, CDR1 MNHNY and CDR2 SVGAGI (reference sequence). The CDR3 consists of 14 residues. V gave up 0 bases and J gave up 7 bases, with 10 bases separating them. The DNA of the CDR3 is TGTGCCAGCAGTTACTCGCGCATAGCTAATGAGCAGTTCTTC. It specifies CASSYSRIANEQFF.

This chain joins TRBV7-9 and TRBJ1-4, with D perhaps TRBD1 (6 bases). The V end was cut by 4 bases, the J end by 4 bases, with 16 bases between. Germline CDR1 SEHNR, CDR2 FQNEAQ (reference sequence). The CDR3 loop spans 16 amino acids. The CDR3 reads CASSSSYRVYNEKLFF. The CDR3 DNA is TGTGCCAGCAGCTCAAGTTACAGGGTCTATAATGAAAAACTGTTTTTT.

The chain links TRBV14 to TRBJ1-1, with D possibly being TRBD1 (5 bases). Germline values: CDR1 SGHDN, CDR2 FVKESK. CDR3 size: 14 residues. Trimming cost V 0 bases and J 5 bases, with 10 bases left between them. The CDR3 sequence: CASSQESRGTEAFF. The CDR3 bases are TGTGCCAGCAGCCAAGAGTCCCGGGGGACTGAAGCTTTCTTT.

This chain links TRBV6-5 with TRBJ2-7; TRBD2 matches 10 bases. Germline CDR1 and CDR2: MNHEY and SVGAGI. The CDR3 contains 16 residues. J was trimmed by 4 bases and V by 0 bases; bases with no gene match: 6. The CDR3 loop reads CASSYSMLAGVYEQYF. The DNA of the CDR3 is TGTGCCAGCAGTTACTCGATGCTAGCGGGAGTATACGAGCAGTACTTC.

The chain has TRBV13 and TRBJ1-1; D may be TRBD1 (6 bases). The CDR3 contains 14 residues. Germline CDR1 and CDR2: PRHDT and FYEKMQ (reference sequence). Deletions cut 3 bases from V and 1 base from J, with 9 bases between. The CDR3 reads CASSFRGANTEAFF. CDR3 bases: TGTGCCAGCAGCTTCCGGGGGGCGAACACTGAAGCTTTCTTT.

V usage is TRBV5-4 and J usage is TRBJ2-2, with TRBD1 matching over 11 bases. The junction had 6 bases not matched to a gene; V was cut back by 0 bases and J by 5 bases. CDR1 SGHNT and CDR2 YYREEE come from the germline V gene (reference sequence). The CDR3 spans 17 residues. CDR3 sequence: CASSLVGQGARTGELFF. In DNA form, the CDR3 reads TGTGCCAGCAGCTTGGTAGGACAGGGGGCGAGAACCGGGGAGCTGTTTTTT.

This clone appeared a single time. The J gene is TRBJ2-3, the V gene TRBV4-3; D may be TRBD1 or TRBD2 (6 bases each). Germline CDR1 and CDR2: LGHNA and YSLEER. Trimming removed 0 bases at V and 5 bases at J, with 12 bases between. The CDR3 contains 15 residues. As DNA, the CDR3 is TGCGCCAGCAGCCAAGAAACAGGGAGGAAAGATACGCAGTATTTT. Its protein is CASSQETGRKDTQYF.

The chain joins TRBV15 to TRBJ2-3; 7 bases agree with TRBD2. Germline CDR1 reads LNHNV; CDR2 reads YYDKDF (reference sequence). The V gene end was trimmed by 0 bases and the J gene end by 10 bases; junction bases not matched to a gene: 13. The CDR3 totals 16 residues. The CDR3 region is CATSRDLGEGTGAQYF. As DNA, the CDR3 is TGTGCCACCAGCAGAGATTTGGGGGAGGGCACCGGGGCGCAGTATTTT.

The chain has TRBV5-4 and TRBJ1-4, with D unclear. The CDR3 is 15 amino acids. Germline CDR1 reads SGHNT; CDR2 reads YYREEE (reference sequence). V gave up 1 base and J gave up 5 bases, with 12 bases separating them. The CDR3: CASSLSGIGNEKLFF. In nucleotides, the CDR3 is TGTGCCAGCAGCTTGTCGGGGATCGGGAATGAAAAACTGTTTTTT.

The V gene is TRBV21-1, the J gene TRBJ2-7; the D segment call TRBD1 is taken from the table without a DNA check. TRBV21-1 is designated a pseudogene. The CDR3 has 12 amino acids. CDR3 DNA: TGTGCCAGTCTGGGACAGGACCACGAGCAGTACTTC. Amino acids: CASLGQDHEQYF.

CDR3: CASSYRDRQIAAFF. The CDR3, as DNA: TGTGCCAGCAGTTACCGAGACCGACAGATAGCGGCTTTCTTT. The chain combines TRBV6-6 with TRBJ1-1; D perhaps matches TRBD1 (5 bases). Looked up from germline, CDR1 is MNHNY and CDR2 is SVGAGI (reference sequence). The CDR3 loop spans 14 amino acids. The ends were cut back, 2 bases at V and 11 bases at J, with 18 bases in the middle.

This chain uses TRBV7-6 with TRBJ2-7, with TRBD1 identical over 7 bases. V lost 5 bases, J lost 4 bases, and 2 bases stayed unmatched. Germline CDR1 and CDR2: SGHVS and FNYEAQ. The CDR3 has 12 residues. CDR3 region: CASSRQGYEQYF. For the CDR3, the DNA is TGTGCCAGCAGCAGACAGGGTTACGAGCAGTACTTC.

The chain couples TRBV7-9 to TRBJ1-1; the D is unclear. Germline CDR1 SEHNR, CDR2 FQNEAQ (reference sequence). The length of the CDR3 is 10 residues. Trimming removed 3 bases from V and 7 bases from J, with 3 bases in between. The DNA for the CDR3 is TGTGCCAGCAGCTTCGTTGAAGCTTTCTTT. Translating it yields CASSFVEAFF.

CDR3 sequence reads: CASSRGSGSGNTIYF. The CDR3 bases are TGTGCCAGTAGTCGCGGATCGGGCTCTGGAAACACCATATATTTT. This chain joins TRBV19 and TRBJ1-3; D gene ambiguous. CDR1 is LNHDA, CDR2 SQIVND, per germline (reference sequence). The CDR3 has 15 amino acids. V was trimmed by 5 bases and J by 0 bases, leaving 11 bases between them.

The chain couples TRBV7-2 to TRBJ1-2, with 7 bases matching TRBD1. CDR3 length equals 14 residues. Germline loops: CDR1 SGHTA, CDR2 FQGNSA. V trimming: 1 base; J trimming: 2 bases; junction bases outside the gene matches: 1. The CDR3 loop reads CASSLDRGNYGYTF. CDR3 nucleotide sequence: TGTGCCAGCAGCTTAGACAGGGGCAACTATGGCTACACCTTC.

V is TRBV29-1 and J is TRBJ1-2; a possible D gene is TRBD1 (6 bases). The V end lost 3 bases, the J end lost 8 bases, and 16 bases lay between the germline ends. The CDR3 length is 13 residues. The germline V gene has CDR1 SQVTM and CDR2 ANQGSEA. As DNA, the CDR3 is TGCAGCGTTGACCCGACAGGAACGTTAGGCTACACCTTC. Encoded protein: CSVDPTGTLGYTF.

This clone has just one count. V is TRBV4-1 and J is TRBJ2-5; D unresolved. The CDR3 length is 16 residues. Germline values: CDR1 MGHRA, CDR2 YSYEKL. Deletions cut 2 bases from V and 3 bases from J, with 16 bases between. CDR3 amino acids: CASSQRIGGSKETQYF. CDR3 nucleotides: TGCGCCAGCAGCCAAAGGATCGGTGGCAGCAAAGAGACCCAGTACTTC.